This T cell receptor (beta chain) is from a study of response to subunit inactivated influenza vaccine. TCRdb re-called the RT-PCR reads through MiXCR, storing one row per CDR3 protein. The sample carries more than 600,000 distinct CDR3 sequences, about 18% recorded once. This clonotype came up a few times. Source: PBMCs from blood, taken roughly 5 days after vaccination. The source of this sequence is a man aged 45-65 years who received an inactivated influenza vaccine.

The CDR3 protein is CASSQDQRGLGIYEQYF. As DNA, the CDR3 is TGCGCCAGCAGCCAAGATCAAAGGGGACTAGGGATTTACGAGCAGTACTTC. This sequence joins TRBV4-1 and TRBJ2-7; 8 bases align to TRBD2. The CDR3 contains 17 residues. The V gene's germline CDR1 is MGHRA and CDR2 YSYEKL. Trimming at V came to 0 bases and at J to 4 bases, leaving 11 bases not matched to a gene.